This T cell receptor beta chain was captured in a study of shared clonotypes between healthy human individuals. About the study: Each donor had three CD4 naive, three CD4 memory, two CD8 naive and one CD8 memory plate.

Points from the study as a whole: The study found lower generation probabilities in non-shared clonotypes than in those shared by all four donors. Among donors, clonotype sharing was expected to be affected by sequencing depth.

This CDR3 contains 13 residues. Trimming took off 8 bases at V and 6 bases at J, with 13 bases between the two ends. CDR1 and CDR2 from the germline V gene are MDHEN and SYDVKM. Comments on this clone: The antigen is not known.

Each replicate PCR on the sorted subsets used 150 to 200 ng DNA (approximately 33,000 T cell genomes). The repertoire was sequenced with immunoSEQ multiplex PCR; TCRdb's copy has only in-frame clones and lacks some. The table shows under 650,000 clones, with less than 96% occurring only once. Sequenced: naive CD4+ T cells sorted from blood. This sample's subset: CD45RA+ positively selected. The TCR comes from a woman aged 25-40 years in good health. The chain combines TRBV28 with TRBJ1-4, with D unresolved. CDR3 nucleotides: TGTGCCAGCGGATACAGTGAATATGAAAAACTGTTTTTT. Translated, it gives CASGYSEYEKLFF.